This T cell receptor beta chain appears in the sequencing data of a study of OX40 agonist ivuxolimab in advanced cancers. Findings and limits, study-wide: Fewer expanded clones were found on average in CD4+ than in CD8+ T cells.

Per the germline V gene, CDR1 is SGHRS and CDR2 is YFSETQ. This CDR3 comprises 16 residues. The V end lost 4 bases, the J end lost 7 bases, and 20 bases lay between the germline ends. TCRdb keeps only in-frame clones here, not all; method: immunoSEQ multiplex PCR. The sample gives tens of thousands of clones, roughly 86% of which show up once; about 1% is in the top ten. Note on this clone: The antigen is unknown.

The material sequenced was CD4+ or CD8+ T cells sorted from blood, taken in a trial of the OX40 agonist ivuxolimab. The chain employs TRBV5-1 and TRBJ2-2, with D tentatively TRBD1 (9 bases). The clonotype comes from an adult with an advanced solid tumor such as melanoma, head and neck, liver or kidney cancer. CDR3 region: CASSPGGTGLHGELFF. The CDR3 coding sequence is TGCGCCAGCAGCCCGGGGGGGACAGGGCTTCACGGGGAGCTGTTTTTT.